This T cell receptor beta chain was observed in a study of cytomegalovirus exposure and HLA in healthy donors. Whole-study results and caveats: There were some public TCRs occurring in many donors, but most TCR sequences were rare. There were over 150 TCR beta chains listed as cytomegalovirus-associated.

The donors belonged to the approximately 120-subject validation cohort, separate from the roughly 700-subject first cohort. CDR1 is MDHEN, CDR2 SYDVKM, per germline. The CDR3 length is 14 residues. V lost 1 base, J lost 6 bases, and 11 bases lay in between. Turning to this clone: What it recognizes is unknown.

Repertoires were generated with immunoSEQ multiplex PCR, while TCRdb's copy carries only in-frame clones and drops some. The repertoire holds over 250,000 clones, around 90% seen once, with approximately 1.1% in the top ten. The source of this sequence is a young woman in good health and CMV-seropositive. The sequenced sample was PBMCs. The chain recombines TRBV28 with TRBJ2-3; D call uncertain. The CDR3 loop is CASSLLLRPDTQYF. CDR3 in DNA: TGTGCCAGCAGTTTATTACTCAGACCGGATACGCAGTATTTT.